This paragraph covers one T cell receptor (beta chain) sequence. This entry belongs to a study of blood T cell repertoires in COVID-19. At the level of the study: The study drew acute and convalescent COVID-19 samples from the United States, Italy and Spain. In each case, the material was cDNA or gDNA derived from T cells, B-cell-depleted T cells, or PBMCs.

Study processing details: Estimated nucleated cell counts came from reference gene primer amplification. TCRdb keeps only in-frame clones here, not all; method: immunoSEQ multiplex PCR. V and J calls and clone size are copied from that table; D and trimming were computed from the DNA. The profile shows approximately 230,000 clones, around 88% of them singletons. V was shortened by 0 bases and J by 8 bases, with 11 bases between the two germline ends. The germline CDR1 and CDR2 sequences are MNHEY and SVGAGI. The CDR3 loop spans 15 amino acids. The V gene is TRBV6-5, the J gene TRBJ1-6; weak D call: TRBD1 (5 bases). The source material was PBMCs or T cells enriched from blood (not recorded which). This receptor was taken from a woman aged 45-60 years with acute COVID-19. The DNA for the CDR3 is TGTGCCAGCAGTTACTCCTGGACACCATATTCACCCCTCCACTTT. This sequence encodes CASSYSWTPYSPLHF.